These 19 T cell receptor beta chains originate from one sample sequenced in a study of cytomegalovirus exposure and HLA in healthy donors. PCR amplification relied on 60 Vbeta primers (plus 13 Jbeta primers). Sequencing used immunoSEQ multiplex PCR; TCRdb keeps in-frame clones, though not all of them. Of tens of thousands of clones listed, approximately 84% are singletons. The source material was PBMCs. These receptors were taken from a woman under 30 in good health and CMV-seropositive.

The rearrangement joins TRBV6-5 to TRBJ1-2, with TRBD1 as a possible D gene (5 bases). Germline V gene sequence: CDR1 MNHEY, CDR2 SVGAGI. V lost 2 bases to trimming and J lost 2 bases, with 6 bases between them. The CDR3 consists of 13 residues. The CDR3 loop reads CASSYDRNYGYTF. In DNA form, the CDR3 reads TGTGCCAGCAGTTACGACAGAAACTATGGCTACACCTTC.

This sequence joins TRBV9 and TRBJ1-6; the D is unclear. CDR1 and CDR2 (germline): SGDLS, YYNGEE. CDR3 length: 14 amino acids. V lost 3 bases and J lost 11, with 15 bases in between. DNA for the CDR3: TGTGCCAGCAGCGCCTACTTGACATCTCCACCCCTCCACTTT. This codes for CASSAYLTSPPLHF.

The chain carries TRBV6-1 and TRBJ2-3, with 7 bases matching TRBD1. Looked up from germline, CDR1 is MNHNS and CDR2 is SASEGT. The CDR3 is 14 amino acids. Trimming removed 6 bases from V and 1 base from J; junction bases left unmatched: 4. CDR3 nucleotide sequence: TGTGCCAGCAGACGACAGGGCGGCACAGATACGCAGTATTTT. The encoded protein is CASRRQGGTDTQYF.

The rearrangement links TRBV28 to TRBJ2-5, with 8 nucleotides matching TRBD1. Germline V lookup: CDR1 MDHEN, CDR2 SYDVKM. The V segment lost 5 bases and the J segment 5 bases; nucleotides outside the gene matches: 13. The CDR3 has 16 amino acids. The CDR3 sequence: CASSVATTGVRETQYF. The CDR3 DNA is TGTGCCAGCAGTGTTGCTACGACAGGGGTTCGGGAGACCCAGTACTTC.

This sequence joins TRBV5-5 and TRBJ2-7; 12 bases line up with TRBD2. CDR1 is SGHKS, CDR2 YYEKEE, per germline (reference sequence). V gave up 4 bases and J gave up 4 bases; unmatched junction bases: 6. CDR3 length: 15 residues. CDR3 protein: CASSLGLAGMYEQYF. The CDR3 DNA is TGTGCCAGCAGCCTCGGACTAGCGGGAATGTACGAGCAGTACTTC.

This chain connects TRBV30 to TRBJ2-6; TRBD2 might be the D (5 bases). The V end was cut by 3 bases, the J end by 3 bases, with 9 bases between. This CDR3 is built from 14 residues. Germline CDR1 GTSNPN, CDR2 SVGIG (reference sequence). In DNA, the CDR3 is TGTGCCTGGAGGACGGGGATTGGGGCCAACGTCCTGACTTTC. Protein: CAWRTGIGANVLTF.

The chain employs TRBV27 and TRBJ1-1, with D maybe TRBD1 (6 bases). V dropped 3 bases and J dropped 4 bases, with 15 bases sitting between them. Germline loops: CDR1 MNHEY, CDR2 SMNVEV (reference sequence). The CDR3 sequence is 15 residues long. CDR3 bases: TGTGCCAGCAGTTTTGTGGGGCTAGGGGGCACTGAAGCTTTCTTT. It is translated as CASSFVGLGGTEAFF.

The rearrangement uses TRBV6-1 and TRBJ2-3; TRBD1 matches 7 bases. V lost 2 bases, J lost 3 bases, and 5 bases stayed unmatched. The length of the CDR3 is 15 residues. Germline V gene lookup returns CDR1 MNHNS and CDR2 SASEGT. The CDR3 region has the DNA TGTGCCAGCAGTGAAATGGGACAGCTTACAGATACGCAGTATTTT. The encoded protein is CASSEMGQLTDTQYF.

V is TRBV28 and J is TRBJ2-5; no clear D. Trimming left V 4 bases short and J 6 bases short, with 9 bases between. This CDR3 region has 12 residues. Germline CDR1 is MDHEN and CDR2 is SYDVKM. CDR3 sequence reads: CASSSRVQTQYF. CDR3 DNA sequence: TGTGCCAGCAGTTCCCGGGTCCAGACCCAGTACTTC.

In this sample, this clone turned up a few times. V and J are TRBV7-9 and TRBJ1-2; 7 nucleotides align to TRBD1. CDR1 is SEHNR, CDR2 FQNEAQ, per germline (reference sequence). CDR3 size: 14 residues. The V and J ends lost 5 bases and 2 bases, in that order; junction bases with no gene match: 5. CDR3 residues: CASSLGQANYGYTF. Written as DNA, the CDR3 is TGTGCCAGCAGCCTCGGACAGGCGAACTATGGCTACACCTTC.

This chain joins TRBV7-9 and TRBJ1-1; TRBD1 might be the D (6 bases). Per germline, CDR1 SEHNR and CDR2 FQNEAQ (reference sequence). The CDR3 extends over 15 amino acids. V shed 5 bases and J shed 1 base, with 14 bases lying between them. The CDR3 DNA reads TGTGCCAGCAGCATTAGGACAGAGAAGAACACTGAAGCTTTCTTT. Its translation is CASSIRTEKNTEAFF.

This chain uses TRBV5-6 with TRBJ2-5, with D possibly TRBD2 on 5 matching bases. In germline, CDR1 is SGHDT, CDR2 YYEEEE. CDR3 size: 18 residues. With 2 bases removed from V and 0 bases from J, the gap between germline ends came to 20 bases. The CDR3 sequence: CASSFSGSYFTHQETQYF. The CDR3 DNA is TGTGCCAGCAGCTTTTCGGGGAGCTACTTTACGCACCAAGAGACCCAGTACTTC.

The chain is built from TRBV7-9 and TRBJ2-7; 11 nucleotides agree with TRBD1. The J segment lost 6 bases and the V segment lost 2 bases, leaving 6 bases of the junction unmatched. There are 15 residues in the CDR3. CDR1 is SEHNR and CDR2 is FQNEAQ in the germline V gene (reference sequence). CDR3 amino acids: CASSLTGQGAGEQYF. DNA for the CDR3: TGTGCCAGCAGCTTAACAGGACAGGGGGCGGGCGAGCAGTACTTC.

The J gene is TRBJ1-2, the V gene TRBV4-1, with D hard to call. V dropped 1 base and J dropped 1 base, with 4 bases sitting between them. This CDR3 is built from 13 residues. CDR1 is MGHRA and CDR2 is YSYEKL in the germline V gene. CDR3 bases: TGCGCCAGCAGCCAAGCATTTAACTATGGCTACACCTTC. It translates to CASSQAFNYGYTF.

CDR3 DNA: TGCGCCAGCAGCCCAGCATTCGGGGTGGTAAACACTGAAGCTTTCTTT. It is translated as CASSPAFGVVNTEAFF. J is TRBJ1-1 and V is TRBV5-1, with D unresolved. Germline V CDR1 and CDR2: SGHRS, YFSETQ. Deletions cut 4 bases from V and 2 bases from J, with 18 bases between. CDR3 length: 16 residues.

The CDR3 loop reads CATSRDMLQPQHF. CDR3 coding DNA: TGTGCCACCAGCAGAGATATGTTGCAGCCCCAGCATTTT. The rearrangement uses TRBV15 and TRBJ1-5; D is unresolved. V lost 0 bases to trimming and J lost 7 bases, with 7 bases between them. This CDR3 is built from 13 residues. The germline V gene encodes CDR1 LNHNV and CDR2 YYDKDF (reference sequence).

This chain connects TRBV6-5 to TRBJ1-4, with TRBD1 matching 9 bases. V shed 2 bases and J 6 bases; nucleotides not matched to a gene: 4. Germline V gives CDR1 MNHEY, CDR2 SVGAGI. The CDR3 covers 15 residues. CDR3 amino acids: CASSYKGQGYEKLFF. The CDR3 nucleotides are TGTGCCAGCAGTTACAAGGGACAGGGATATGAAAAACTGTTTTTT.

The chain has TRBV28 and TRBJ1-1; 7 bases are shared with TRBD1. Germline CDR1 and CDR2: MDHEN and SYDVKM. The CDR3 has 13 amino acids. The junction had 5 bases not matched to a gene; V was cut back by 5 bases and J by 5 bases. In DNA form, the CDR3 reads TGTGCCAGCAGTCCAGACAGGGTTACTGAAGCTTTCTTT. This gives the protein CASSPDRVTEAFF.

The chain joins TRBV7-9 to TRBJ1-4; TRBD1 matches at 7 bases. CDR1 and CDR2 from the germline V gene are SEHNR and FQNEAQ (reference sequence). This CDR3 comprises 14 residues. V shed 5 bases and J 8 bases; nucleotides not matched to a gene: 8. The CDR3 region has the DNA TGTGCCAGCAGCCGAACGACAGGGTACGAAAAACTGTTTTTT. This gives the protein CASSRTTGYEKLFF.